The present T cell receptor beta chain was sequenced within a study of blood T cell repertoires in COVID-19. V shed 2 bases and J 4 bases; nucleotides not matched to a gene: 3. The CDR3 has 14 residues. Per the germline V gene, CDR1 is GTSNPN and CDR2 is SVGIG (reference sequence). Profiling relied on immunoSEQ multiplex PCR, and the TCRdb table lists in-frame clones only, not all of them. The table has fewer than 600,000 clones, 89% seen once. Sequencing was done on a sample of peripheral blood. The chain combines TRBV30 with TRBJ2-5, with TRBD2 matching over 11 bases. The clonotype was recovered from a man in his late teens or twenties with COVID-19, enrolled during active disease. CDR3 nucleotide sequence: TGTGCCTGGAGTCCGGGACTAGCGGCAGAGACCCAGTACTTC. Translated: CAWSPGLAAETQYF.